One and the same sample provided the 26 T cell receptor beta chains below, sequenced in a study of blood T cells in healthy people across ages. The authors ran a second PCR of about 6 to 12 cycles using a sample-barcoded 5' primer and a J-beta primer mix. TCRdb re-analysed the 5' RACE reads in MiXCR, keeping a single row per CDR3 protein. The sample records some 800,000 distinct CDR3 sequences, around 25% being singletons. A further study also used this sample, focusing on T cells of mothers and their children.

Sample: blood. The receptors were sampled from a boy between 10 and 17 years old in good health.

This clonotype was detected only a few times. V usage is TRBV4-3 and J usage is TRBJ2-1; 13 nucleotides line up with TRBD2. The length of the CDR3 is 17 residues. Germline V lookup: CDR1 LGHNA, CDR2 YSLEER. V lost 0 bases to trimming and J lost 7 bases; unmatched junction nucleotides: 6. The CDR3 sequence: CASSQDLGTSGANEQFF. CDR3 bases: TGCGCCAGCAGCCAAGATCTCGGGACTAGCGGGGCTAATGAGCAGTTCTTC.

This chain uses TRBV28 with TRBJ2-5, with D unresolved. This CDR3 contains 15 residues. V was pared by 3 bases and J by 5 bases, with 16 bases between. Looked up from germline, CDR1 is MDHEN and CDR2 is SYDVKM. The CDR3 loop reads CASSLDLVRWETQYF. CDR3 nucleotides: TGTGCCAGCAGTTTGGATCTGGTCAGGTGGGAGACCCAGTACTTC.

The V call is TRBV28, the J call TRBJ2-7; D might be TRBD1 (5 bases). This CDR3 is built from 15 residues. V dropped 4 bases and J dropped 5 bases, with 18 bases sitting between them. Germline V gives CDR1 MDHEN, CDR2 SYDVKM. The CDR3 here is CASSSYLGHIDEQYF. The CDR3 DNA is TGTGCCAGCAGTTCTTACCTTGGACATATCGACGAGCAGTACTTC.

The genes are TRBV24-1 and TRBJ2-3, with 13 bases matching TRBD2. This CDR3 contains 16 residues. Germline V lookup: CDR1 KGHDR, CDR2 SFDVKD. Trimming cost V 2 bases and J 4 bases; bases outside gene matches: 2. The CDR3 coding sequence is TGTGCCACCAGTGATTGGACTAGCGGGAGTTCAGATACGCAGTATTTT. Its translation is CATSDWTSGSSDTQYF.

This clonotype was observed at least ten times. At one end, the junction sequence differs from germline, possibly due to a read error. The chain recombines TRBV27 with TRBJ2-1; 10 nucleotides line up with TRBD2. Germline CDR1 and CDR2: MNHEY and SMNVEV (reference sequence). The CDR3 loop spans 14 amino acids. The CDR3 bases are TGTGCCAGCAGTTCTCTAGCGGGAGTGGATGAACAGTTCTTC. It specifies CASSSLAGVDEQFF.

The chain carries TRBV6-2 or TRBV6-3 and TRBJ1-1; 8 bases fit TRBD1. Germline values: CDR1 MNHEY, CDR2 SVGEGT. The CDR3 runs to 11 residues. V lost 7 bases to trimming and J lost 14 bases; unmatched junction nucleotides: 9. The CDR3 nucleotides read TGTGCCAGCACTCAGGGGACAGGCGCCTTCTTT. Amino acid sequence: CASTQGTGAFF.

As regards this clonotype: The conserved closing phenylalanine or tryptophan is absent in this CDR3, likely reflecting a read error. This chain links TRBV29-1 with TRBJ2-7; perhaps TRBD2 as D (7 bases). V gave up 7 bases and J gave up 7 bases, with 26 bases separating them. Germline CDR1 reads SQVTM; CDR2 reads ANQGSEA. The CDR3 totals 15 residues. This CDR3 reads CSAATRRGGAGEQYL. The CDR3 bases are TGCAGCGCCGCAACCAGGAGGGGGGGGGCAGGAGAGCAGTACCTC.

The V call is TRBV20-1, the J call TRBJ2-3; a possible D gene is TRBD1 (5 bases). The germline V gene encodes CDR1 DFQATT and CDR2 SNEGSKA (reference sequence). The ends were cut back, 6 bases at V and 0 bases at J, with 13 bases in the middle. This CDR3 comprises 14 residues. The CDR3 region is CSAVWGLSTDTQYF. CDR3 DNA sequence: TGCAGTGCCGTGTGGGGCTTGAGCACAGATACGCAGTATTTT.

The chain is built from TRBV20-1 and TRBJ2-7; the match to TRBD1 covers 7 bases. The CDR3 contains 11 residues. Germline CDR1 and CDR2: DFQATT and SNEGSKA (reference sequence). J lost 6 bases, V lost 1 base, and 0 bases had no gene match. CDR3: CSARGTGEQYF. CDR3 DNA sequence: TGCAGTGCTAGAGGGACAGGCGAGCAGTACTTC.

The chain recombines TRBV6-5 with TRBJ1-6; unclear D gene. Germline V gene lookup returns CDR1 MNHEY and CDR2 SVGAGI. V was cut by 2 bases and J by 2 bases, with 10 bases left in between. The CDR3 is 16 residues long. For the CDR3, the DNA is TGTGCCAGCAGTTACGAGTTTGGCACCTATAATTCACCCCTCCACTTT. Its translation is CASSYEFGTYNSPLHF.

Ten or more counts support this clonotype. J is TRBJ1-4 and V is TRBV11-2; 8 nucleotides agree with TRBD1. Germline CDR1 SGHAT, CDR2 FQNNGV. The V and J ends lost 5 bases and 8 bases, in that order; junction bases with no gene match: 7. The CDR3 runs 14 residues. The CDR3 DNA reads as TGTGCCAGCAGCCCTGACAGGGGTAGGGAAAAACTGTTTTTT. It translates to CASSPDRGREKLFF. The full variable domain, its missing parts supplied by reference TRBV11-2 and TRBJ1-4, is EAGVAQSPRYKIIEKRQSVAFWCNPISGHATLYWYQQILGQGPKLLIQFQNNGVVDDSQLPKDRFSAERLKGVDSTLKIQPAKLEDSAVYLCASSPDRGREKLFFGSGTQLSVL.

The chain joins TRBV12-3 or TRBV12-4 to TRBJ1-4; 9 bases fit TRBD1. The CDR3 totals 16 residues. V trimming: 5 bases; J trimming: 4 bases; junction bases outside the gene matches: 8. The CDR3 spells CASSPPRGQGNEKLFF. DNA for the CDR3: TGTGCCAGCAGTCCCCCCAGGGGACAGGGTAATGAAAAACTGTTTTTT.

The chain links TRBV2 to TRBJ2-5, with 7 bases aligning to TRBD1. The DNA matches TRBJ2-1 better at its end, which makes the J call doubtful. The germline V gene encodes CDR1 SNHLY and CDR2 FYNNEI. CDR3 length: 12 amino acids. CDR3 sequence (DNA): TGTGCCTTAGAGGGGGCGGGCGATGAGCAGTTCTTC. Its protein is CALEGAGDEQFF.

This clonotype occurred a few times. The CDR3 protein is CASSLDRVGTGELFF. The DNA for the CDR3 is TGTGCCAGCAGTTTAGACAGGGTTGGGACCGGGGAGCTGTTTTTT. The gene calls are TRBV12-3 or TRBV12-4 and TRBJ2-2; a weak D match, TRBD1 (6 bases). V lost 1 base, J lost 5 bases, and 11 bases lay in between. There are 15 residues in the CDR3.

The V call is TRBV5-1, the J call TRBJ1-2; D is unclear. There are 14 residues in the CDR3. Germline V lookup: CDR1 SGHRS, CDR2 YFSETQ. V was cut by 0 bases and J by 5 bases, with 11 bases left in between. The CDR3: CASSLEDGMYGYTF. CDR3 DNA: TGCGCCAGCAGCTTGGAGGACGGGATGTATGGCTACACCTTC.

The chain recombines TRBV24-1 with TRBJ2-2; TRBD1 matches at 7 bases. The V segment lost 3 bases and the J segment 6 bases; nucleotides outside the gene matches: 18. CDR3 length: 19 residues. Germline values: CDR1 KGHDR, CDR2 SFDVKD. This CDR3 reads CATSDPGGQLDSRAGELFF. The CDR3 nucleotides read TGTGCCACCAGTGATCCAGGGGGACAGTTGGACTCTAGGGCCGGGGAGCTGTTTTTT.

This clonotype turned up a few times. This chain uses TRBV6-5 with TRBJ1-1; D is unclear. CDR1 and CDR2 (germline): MNHEY, SVGAGI. Between the trimmed V and J ends, which lost 6 bases and 7 bases, there was a span of 15 bases. The CDR3 is made up of 13 amino acids. The CDR3 DNA reads TGTGCCAGCAGCACAGAAGCGTGGGATGAAGCTTTCTTT. Translation gives CASSTEAWDEAFF.

V gene TRBV2 combines with J gene TRBJ2-6; D is undetermined. The CDR3 runs to 14 residues. V was shortened by 4 bases and J by 0 bases, with 4 bases between the two germline ends. Germline CDR1 is SNHLY and CDR2 is FYNNEI. CDR3 loop: CASSAFSGANVLTF. The CDR3 nucleotides are TGTGCCAGCAGTGCCTTCTCTGGGGCCAACGTCCTGACTTTC.

The chain carries TRBV4-2 and TRBJ2-7; 8 bases line up with TRBD2. The CDR3 has 15 residues. Trimming took 6 bases from V and 3 from J; bases not matched to a gene: 10. Germline V gene data show CDR1 as LGHNA and CDR2 as YNFKEQ. The CDR3 bases are TGTGCCAGCAGATCATTAATAGCGGGAAACTACGAGCAGTACTTC. It codes for CASRSLIAGNYEQYF.

The sample holds a few counts of this clonotype. The chain is built from TRBV10-3 and TRBJ2-1, with D perhaps TRBD1 (5 bases). CDR3 length: 15 amino acids. Per germline, CDR1 ENHRY and CDR2 SYGVKD. The V gene lost 3 bases and the J gene lost 2 bases, with 11 bases spanning the gap. CDR3 region: CAISDPGLAYNEQFF. Here the CDR3 DNA reads TGTGCCATCAGTGACCCAGGGCTCGCCTACAATGAGCAGTTCTTC.

The table lists this clonotype with a few counts. The chain links TRBV7-2 to TRBJ2-5; D is perhaps TRBD2 (5 bases). CDR1 SGHTA and CDR2 FQGNSA come from the germline V gene. V was pared by 3 bases and J by 2 bases, with 10 bases between. CDR3 length: 14 amino acids. CDR3 sequence (DNA): TGTGCCAGCAGCTTGAGCGGCCCGCAAGAGACCCAGTACTTC. It codes for CASSLSGPQETQYF.

The V call is TRBV4-2, the J call TRBJ2-7; D is uncertain. The CDR3 consists of 12 residues. Germline CDR1 reads LGHNA; CDR2 reads YNFKEQ. V was shortened by 5 bases and J by 4 bases, with 9 bases between the two germline ends. The CDR3 nucleotides read TGTGCCAGCAGCGAAAGGGATTACGAGCAGTACTTC. The encoded protein is CASSERDYEQYF.

The sample holds many counts of this clonotype. This chain uses TRBV28 with TRBJ2-5; TRBD2 might be the D (6 bases). The germline V and J ends were trimmed by 7 bases and 0 bases, with 15 bases remaining between them. The CDR3 runs 15 residues. In germline, CDR1 is MDHEN, CDR2 SYDVKM. The CDR3 DNA reads as TGTGCCAGCACGAATGCGGGGATCCACCAAGAGACCCAGTACTTC. It encodes CASTNAGIHQETQYF.

This clonotype was observed a few times. This chain joins TRBV15 and TRBJ2-1; TRBD1 matches at 9 bases. Germline CDR1 and CDR2: LNHNV and YYDKDF (reference sequence). CDR3 length equals 15 residues. With 5 bases clipped from V and 8 bases from J, the junction kept 10 bases outside the gene matches. CDR3 DNA sequence: TGTGCCACCAGCTCTACAGGGGGCGTAGGCGATGAGCAGTTCTTC. Amino acid sequence: CATSSTGGVGDEQFF. Drawing the rest from reference TRBV15 and TRBJ2-1, the complete variable domain is DAMVIQNPRYQVTQFGKPVTLSCSQTLNHNVMYWYQQKSSQAPKLLFHYYDKDFNNEADTPDNFQSRRPNTSFCFLDIRSPGLGDTAMYLCATSSTGGVGDEQFFGPGTRLTVL.

The table lists this clonotype with a few counts. The chain recombines TRBV20-1 with TRBJ2-5; 12 nucleotides match TRBD2. The CDR3 runs to 13 residues. Germline CDR1 is DFQATT and CDR2 is SNEGSKA (reference sequence). Trimming took 5 bases from V and 5 from J; bases not matched to a gene: 3. As DNA, the CDR3 is TGCAGTGCTCCTAGCGGGAGGGAGGAGACCCAGTACTTC. Residues: CSAPSGREETQYF.

This clonotype was found once. The chain has TRBV20-1 and TRBJ1-6; 8 nucleotides agree with TRBD1. Germline CDR1 reads DFQATT; CDR2 reads SNEGSKA (reference sequence). V shed 6 bases, J shed 7 bases, and the junction held 5 bases outside the gene matches. This CDR3 is built from 13 residues. CDR3 sequence: CSAGRGQNSPLHF. DNA of the CDR3: TGCAGTGCGGGCAGGGGGCAAAATTCACCCCTCCACTTT.